This TCR beta chain was retrieved from a study of blood T cell repertoires in COVID-19. Study at large: Italy, Spain and the United States were the sources of the convalescent and acute COVID-19 samples. Nucleic acid was either cDNA or gDNA, and it came from T cells, B-cell-depleted T cells, or PBMCs.

Sequencing was performed with immunoSEQ multiplex PCR; in TCRdb, only in-frame clones are kept and a portion is missing. Of about 130,000 clones listed, around 81% are singletons. The table lists this clone with a few counts. Germline V gene sequence: CDR1 MNHNY, CDR2 SVGAGI (reference sequence). The length of the CDR3 is 15 residues. The V gene end was trimmed by 4 bases and the J gene end by 5 bases; junction bases not matched to a gene: 9. The genes are TRBV6-6 and TRBJ2-7; 9 bases are shared with TRBD1. This clonotype was obtained from a woman in her forties or fifties with acute or convalescent COVID-19. Sequencing was done on a sample of peripheral blood. The DNA for the CDR3 is TGTGCCAGCAGTTCCCTGGGGACAGGGATCGACGAGCAGTACTTC. This translates into CASSSLGTGIDEQYF.